These T cell receptor beta chains were read from a single sample in a study of T cells in Graves' hyperthyroidism and ophthalmopathy. MiXCR, applied by TCRdb to the multiplex PCR reads, yields one record per CDR3 protein. The sample has hundreds of thousands of distinct CDR3 sequences; roughly an eighth are singletons. The sample comprised blood. These receptors were obtained from a woman under 30 with Graves' hyperthyroidism. The CDR3 runs from the conserved cysteine through the conserved F or W. D genes are given only for firm matches. Clone size appears in some rows only: once, few, many, or a class for an expanded clone.

D | size | length | J | V | CDR3 | DNA
TRBD1 | many | 16 | TRBJ1-6 | TRBV27 | CASSLSQGGVNSPLHF | TGTGCCAGCAGTTTAAGCCAGGGGGGAGTTAATTCACCCCTCCACTTT
TRBD2 | few | 18 | TRBJ2-7 | TRBV27 | CASRIGGGGLAAPYEQYF | TGTGCCAGCAGGATTGGGGGGGGGGGACTAGCGGCCCCCTACGAGCAGTACTTC
NA | NA | 12 | TRBJ2-7 | TRBV29-1 | CSVHSGTYEQYF | TGCAGCGTCCACTCTGGTACCTACGAGCAGTACTTC
NA | many | 14 | TRBJ1-2 | TRBV28 | CASSHQRENYGYTF | TGTGCCAGCAGCCATCAAAGGGAAAACTATGGCTACACCTTC
TRBD1 | many | 15 | TRBJ2-1 | TRBV3-1 | CASSRPGQGIHEQFF | TGTGCCAGCAGCCGCCCGGGACAGGGGATCCATGAGCAGTTCTTC
TRBD1 | many | 18 | TRBJ2-5 | TRBV5-1 | CASSLAGTGGRKQETQYF | TGCGCCAGCAGCTTGGCCGGGACAGGGGGCCGTAAACAAGAGACCCAGTACTTC
NA | many | 13 | TRBJ2-3 | TRBV27 | CASGYFKGGAQYF | TGTGCCAGCGGATACTTTAAAGGGGGGGCGCAGTATTTT
NA | many | 14 | TRBJ1-1 | TRBV28 | CASSSPPGNYEAFF | TGTGCCAGCAGTTCCCCCCCAGGGAACTATGAAGCTTTCTTT
TRBD2 | NA | 16 | TRBJ2-5 | TRBV9 | CASSVGAGGFGETQYF | TGTGCCAGCAGCGTAGGAGCGGGGGGCTTCGGAGAGACCCAGTACTTC
TRBD1 | many | 13 | TRBJ1-5 | TRBV7-9 | CASSSEGGQPQHF | TGTGCCAGCAGCTCAGAAGGGGGCCAGCCCCAGCATTTT
TRBD1 | many | 13 | TRBJ1-2 | TRBV7-3 | CASSLEGGSGYTF | TGTGCCAGCAGCTTAGAAGGGGGCTCTGGCTACACCTTC
NA | NA | 14 | TRBJ1-1 | TRBV30 | CACQRRVTGTEAFF | TGTGCCTGTCAGAGGAGGGTGACGGGCACTGAAGCTTTCTTT
NA | many | 16 | TRBJ1-5 | TRBV4-1 | CASSQEGVGEGQPQHF | TGCGCCAGCAGCCAAGAGGGTGTGGGTGAAGGTCAGCCCCAGCATTTT
TRBD1 | many | 16 | TRBJ1-5 | TRBV20-1 | CSARVKTGGFNQPQHF | TGCAGTGCTAGAGTAAAGACAGGGGGGTTCAATCAGCCCCAGCATTTT
NA | few | 16 | TRBJ2-1 | TRBV6-2/TRBV6-3 | CASSYFRGPLNNEQFF | TGTGCCAGCAGTTATTTTCGCGGGCCCTTGAACAATGAGCAGTTCTTC
NA | NA | 13 | TRBJ1-6 | TRBV25-1 | CASSVEFNSPLHF | TGTGCCAGCAGTGTAGAATTTAATTCACCCCTCCACTTT
NA | many | 15 | TRBJ2-4 | TRBV6-1 | CASSERGLAKNIQYF | TGTGCCAGCAGTGAAAGAGGTCTAGCCAAAAACATTCAGTACTTC
NA | many | 18 | TRBJ2-1 | TRBV27 | CASSLYVSGGGVYNEQFF | TGTGCCAGCAGTTTATATGTGAGCGGAGGTGGGGTGTACAATGAGCAGTTCTTC
NA | many | 12 | TRBJ2-3 | TRBV29-1 | CSVEESADTQYF | TGCAGCGTTGAAGAGTCCGCAGATACGCAGTATTTT
NA | few | 16 | TRBJ2-1 | TRBV15 | CATSRDPGRMVDEQFF | TGTGCCACCAGCAGAGATCCGGGAAGGATGGTCGATGAGCAGTTCTTC
NA | many | 15 | TRBJ1-1 | TRBV10-3 | CAISESTGYNTEAFF | TGTGCCATCAGTGAGTCGACGGGTTATAACACTGAAGCTTTCTTT
NA | many | 14 | TRBJ1-2 | TRBV3-1 | CASSRTDSNYGYTF | TGTGCCAGCAGTCGGACAGACTCGAACTATGGCTACACCTTC
TRBD2 | many | 17 | TRBJ2-2 | TRBV12-3/TRBV12-4 | CASSLKFGGGDTGELFF | TGTGCCAGCAGTTTAAAGTTCGGGGGGGGCGACACCGGGGAGCTGTTTTTT
TRBD2 | many | 15 | TRBJ2-5 | TRBV20-1 | CSADPPSGGGETQYF | TGCAGTGCGGATCCCCCTAGCGGGGGGGGAGAGACCCAGTACTTC
NA | few | 16 | TRBJ2-4 | TRBV19 | CASSPRSGTPGNIQYF | TGTGCCAGTAGTCCCCGGTCCGGGACACCAGGGAACATTCAGTACTTC
NA | few | 13 | TRBJ2-3 | TRBV24-1 | CATSTRDTDTQYF | TGTGCCACCAGTACTCGGGACACAGATACGCAGTATTTT
NA | many | 16 | TRBJ1-6 | TRBV10-3 | CAISASGESYNSPLHF | TGTGCCATCAGTGCGTCCGGGGAGTCCTATAATTCACCCCTCCACTTT
NA | NA | 13 | TRBJ1-2 | TRBV24-1 | CATSEGREYGYTF | TGTGCCACCAGTGAGGGCAGGGAGTATGGCTACACCTTC
TRBD2 | many | 16 | TRBJ2-7 | TRBV4-3 | CASSQEWGLAGLEQYF | TGCGCCAGCAGCCAAGAGTGGGGACTAGCGGGACTCGAGCAGTACTTC